Detailed here is one T cell receptor (beta chain). What it binds is unknown. This CDR3 has 13 residues. Trimming pared 3 bases from V and 3 bases from J, leaving 9 bases between. CDR1 and CDR2 (germline): KGHSH, LQKENI. Specified time point: baseline, week 1 (first vaccination visit). Treatment: pre-vaccination baseline after standard-of-care therapy. These data come from a study of a mutant IDH1 vaccine in newly diagnosed glioma. General study findings and limits: There were vaccine-induced immune responses in under 95% of the patients.

Profiling relied on immunoSEQ multiplex PCR, and the TCRdb table lists in-frame clones only, not all of them. The table records over 80,000 clones, around nine tenths of them present only once. Source: PBMCs, taken from a glioma patient treated with radiotherapy, temozolomide or both. The clonotype comes from a woman in her fifties or sixties with glioma. The chain combines TRBV18 with TRBJ2-7; TRBD2 is a possible D gene (5 bases). This CDR3 is CASSPPTSYEQYF. In DNA form, the CDR3 reads TGTGCCAGCTCACCCCCTACTAGCTACGAGCAGTACTTC.